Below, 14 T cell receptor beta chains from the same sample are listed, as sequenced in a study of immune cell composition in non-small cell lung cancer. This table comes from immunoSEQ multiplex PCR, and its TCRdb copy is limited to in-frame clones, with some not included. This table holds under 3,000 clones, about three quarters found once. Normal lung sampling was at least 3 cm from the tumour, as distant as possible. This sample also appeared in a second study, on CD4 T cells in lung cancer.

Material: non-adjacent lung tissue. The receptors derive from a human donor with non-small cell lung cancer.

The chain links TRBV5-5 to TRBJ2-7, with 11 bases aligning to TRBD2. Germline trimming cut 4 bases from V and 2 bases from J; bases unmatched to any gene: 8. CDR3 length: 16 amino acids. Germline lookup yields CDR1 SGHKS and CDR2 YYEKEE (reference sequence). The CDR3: CASSPRSGRGPYEQYF. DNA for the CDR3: TGTGCCAGCAGCCCGCGTAGCGGGAGGGGTCCCTACGAGCAGTACTTC.

The CDR3 sequence: CASSLGGTHQNTEAFF. The CDR3 DNA follows: TGTGCCAGCAGCTTAGGAGGGACACACCAGAACACTGAAGCTTTCTTT. The chain employs TRBV7-9 and TRBJ1-1; D is perhaps TRBD1 (6 bases). Germline CDR1 is SEHNR and CDR2 is FQNEAQ (reference sequence). With 1 base removed from V and 1 base from J, the gap between germline ends came to 13 bases. The CDR3 spans 16 residues. Together with reference TRBV7-9 and TRBJ1-1, the CDR3 gives the full variable domain: DTGVSQNPRHKITKRGQNVTFRCDPISEHNRLYWYRQTLGQGPEFLTYFQNEAQLEKSRLLSDRFSAERPKGSFSTLEIQRTEQGDSAMYLCASSLGGTHQNTEAFFGQGTRLTVV.

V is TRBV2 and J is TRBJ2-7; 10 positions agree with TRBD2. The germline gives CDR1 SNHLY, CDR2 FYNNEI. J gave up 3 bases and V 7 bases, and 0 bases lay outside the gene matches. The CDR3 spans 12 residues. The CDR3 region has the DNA TGTGCCAGCACTAGCGGGAGCTACGAGCAGTACTTC. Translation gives CASTSGSYEQYF.

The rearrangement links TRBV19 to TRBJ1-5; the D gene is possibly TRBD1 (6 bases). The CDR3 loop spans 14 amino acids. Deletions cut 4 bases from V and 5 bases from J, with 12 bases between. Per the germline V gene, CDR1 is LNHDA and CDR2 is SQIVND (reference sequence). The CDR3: CASSTRTAYQPQHF. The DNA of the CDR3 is TGTGCCAGTAGTACTCGGACAGCCTATCAGCCCCAGCATTTT.

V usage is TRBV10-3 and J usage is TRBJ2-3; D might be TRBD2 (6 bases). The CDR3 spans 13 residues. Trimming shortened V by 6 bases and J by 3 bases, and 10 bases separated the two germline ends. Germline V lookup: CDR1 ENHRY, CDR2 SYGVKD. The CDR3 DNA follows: TGTGCCATCAGGGGGGGTGGAACAGATACGCAGTATTTT. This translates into CAIRGGGTDTQYF.

In DNA form, the CDR3 reads TGTGCCAGCAGCTTAGGACAGGCGGGGCAGTTCTTC. Translated, it gives CASSLGQAGQFF. The genes are TRBV11-2 and TRBJ2-1; TRBD1 might be the D (6 bases). The CDR3 contains 12 residues. CDR1 is SGHAT and CDR2 is FQNNGV in the germline V gene. Trimming stripped 1 base from V and 12 bases from J, with 10 bases between.

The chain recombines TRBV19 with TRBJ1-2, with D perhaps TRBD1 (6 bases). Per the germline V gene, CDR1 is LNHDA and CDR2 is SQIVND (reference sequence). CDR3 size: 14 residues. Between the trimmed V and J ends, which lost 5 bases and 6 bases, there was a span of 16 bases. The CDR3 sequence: CASSPRTDNDGYTF. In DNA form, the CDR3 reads TGTGCCAGTAGTCCCCGGACAGACAATGATGGCTACACCTTC.

This chain's CDR3 is CASSFGLTDTQYF. In nucleotides, the CDR3 is TGCGCCAGCAGTTTCGGACTGACAGATACGCAGTATTTT. The V call is TRBV5-1, the J call TRBJ2-3; TRBD2 might be the D (5 bases). Per the germline V gene, CDR1 is SGHRS and CDR2 is YFSETQ. The length of the CDR3 is 13 residues. V was shortened by 5 bases and J by 3 bases, with 10 bases between the two germline ends.

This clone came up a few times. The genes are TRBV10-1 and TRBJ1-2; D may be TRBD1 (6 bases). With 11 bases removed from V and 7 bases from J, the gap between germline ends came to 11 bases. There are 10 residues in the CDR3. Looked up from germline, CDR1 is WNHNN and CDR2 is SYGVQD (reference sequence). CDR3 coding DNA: TGCGCCCCCCAGGGGTTTGGCTACACCTTC. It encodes CAPQGFGYTF.

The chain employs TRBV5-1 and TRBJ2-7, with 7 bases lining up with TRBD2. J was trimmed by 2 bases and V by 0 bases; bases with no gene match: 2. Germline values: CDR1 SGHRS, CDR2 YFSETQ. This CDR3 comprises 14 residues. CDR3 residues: CASSLASGAYEQYF. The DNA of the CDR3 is TGCGCCAGCAGCTTGGCAAGCGGGGCCTACGAGCAGTACTTC.

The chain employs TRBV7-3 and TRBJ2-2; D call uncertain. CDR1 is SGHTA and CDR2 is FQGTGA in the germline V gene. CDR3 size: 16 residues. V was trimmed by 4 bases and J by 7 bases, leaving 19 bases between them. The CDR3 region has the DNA TGTGCCAGCAGCTCTTTCCCTAGGTCATTCCACGGGGAGCTGTTTTTT. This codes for CASSSFPRSFHGELFF.

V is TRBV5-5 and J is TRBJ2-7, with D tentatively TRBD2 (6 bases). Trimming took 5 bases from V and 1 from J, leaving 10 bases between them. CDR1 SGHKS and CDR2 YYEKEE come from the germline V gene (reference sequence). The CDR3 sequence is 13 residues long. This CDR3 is CASRFSGSYEQYF. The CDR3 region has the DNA TGTGCCAGCAGGTTTAGCGGTTCCTACGAGCAGTACTTC.

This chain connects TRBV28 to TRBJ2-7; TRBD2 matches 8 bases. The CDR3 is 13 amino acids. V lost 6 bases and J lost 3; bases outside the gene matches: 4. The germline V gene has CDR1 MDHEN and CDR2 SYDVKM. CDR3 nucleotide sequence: TGTGCCAGCAGCCGAAGCGGGAGCTACGAGCAGTACTTC. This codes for CASSRSGSYEQYF.

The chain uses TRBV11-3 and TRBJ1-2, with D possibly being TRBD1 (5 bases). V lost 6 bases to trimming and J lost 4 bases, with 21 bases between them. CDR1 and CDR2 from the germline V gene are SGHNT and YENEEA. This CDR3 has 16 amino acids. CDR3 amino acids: CASSFKSHRTLYGYTF. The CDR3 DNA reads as TGTGCCAGCAGTTTTAAATCTCACAGGACCCTCTATGGCTACACCTTC.